This TCR beta chain was sequenced during a study of blood T cell repertoires in COVID-19. Study in general: There were acute and convalescent COVID-19 samples, and they came from the United States, Italy and Spain.

Germline CDR1 LGHNA, CDR2 YNFKEQ. Trimming left V 4 bases short and J 6 bases short, with 9 bases between. The CDR3 totals 13 residues. The method was immunoSEQ multiplex PCR; TCRdb's version includes in-frame clones alone and lacks a portion of them. Found here are some 270,000 clones, about 89% of them singletons; the top ten hold under 0.95%. Material: peripheral blood. The rearrangement uses TRBV4-2 and TRBJ2-2; tentatively, D is TRBD2 (5 bases). The source is a man aged 30 to 39 with acute or convalescent COVID-19. CDR3 in amino acids: CASSPLRAGELFF. CDR3 DNA sequence: TGTGCCAGCAGCCCGTTGAGGGCCGGGGAGCTGTTTTTT.